Below are 27 T cell receptor beta chains sequenced from a single sample in a study of technical replicates of blood from a few donors. Profiled with immunoSEQ multiplex PCR; TCRdb holds only in-frame clones, not every one. The sample contains 54,000 or so clones, about 93% of which appear only once. The sample comprised T cells isolated from PBMCs. All receptors come from a human donor in good health.

This clone was counted once. The CDR3 protein is CASSSTIGPSGNTIYF. The CDR3 coding sequence is TGTGCCAGCAGCTCGACAATCGGCCCCTCTGGAAACACCATATATTTT. This chain links TRBV11-3 with TRBJ1-3, with D unresolved. The CDR3 runs 16 residues. The V end was cut by 4 bases, the J end by 0 bases, with 13 bases between. CDR1 SGHNT and CDR2 YENEEA come from the germline V gene.

Turning to this clone: Other DNA sequences in the sample encode the same CDR3. The chain has TRBV5-5 and TRBJ1-1; D gene uncertain. This CDR3 has 13 residues. Trimming left V 0 bases short and J 2 bases short, with 5 bases between. Germline loops: CDR1 SGHKS, CDR2 YYEKEE (reference sequence). CDR3 loop: CASSLGRNTEAFF. The DNA for the CDR3 is TGTGCCAGCAGCTTGGGGAGAAACACTGAAGCTTTCTTT.

This sequence joins TRBV7-3 and TRBJ2-1, with D perhaps TRBD2 (5 bases). The V and J ends lost 0 bases and 2 bases respectively, with 11 bases between them. CDR1 is SGHTA, CDR2 FQGTGA, per germline. The CDR3 runs to 16 residues. CDR3 bases: TGTGCCAGCAGCTTAACTTCGGGGAACACCTACAATGAGCAGTTCTTC. Translation gives CASSLTSGNTYNEQFF.

This chain uses TRBV5-1 with TRBJ2-3; 12 positions agree with TRBD2. V was pared by 4 bases and J by 2 bases, with 5 bases of the junction left unmatched. Germline assignment: CDR1 SGHRS and CDR2 YFSETQ. CDR3 length equals 16 residues. CDR3 in amino acids: CASSPTSGGPTDTQYF. CDR3 coding DNA: TGCGCCAGCAGCCCAACTAGCGGGGGGCCCACAGATACGCAGTATTTT.

This clone was found a few times. This chain's CDR3 is CASSQDRFWSGTYNSPLHF. CDR3 nucleotide sequence: TGTGCCAGCAGCCAAGATCGATTTTGGAGTGGCACCTATAATTCACCCCTCCACTTT. The chain combines TRBV14 with TRBJ1-6; no clear D gene. Germline V CDR1 and CDR2: SGHDN, FVKESK. Trimming removed 0 bases from V and 2 bases from J, with 17 bases in between. The CDR3 totals 19 residues.

The V and J genes are TRBV12-5 and TRBJ1-5; TRBD1 matches 8 bases. CDR1 is LGHNT, CDR2 FRNRAP, per germline. V lost 3 bases and J lost 3; bases outside the gene matches: 10. This CDR3 contains 17 residues. The CDR3 region is CASGLRRTGISNQPQHF. The CDR3 DNA reads as TGTGCTAGTGGTTTACGAAGGACAGGGATCTCCAATCAGCCCCAGCATTTT.

This clone was seen once. This chain connects TRBV28 to TRBJ1-3, with D perhaps TRBD1 (5 bases). Germline V gene sequence: CDR1 MDHEN, CDR2 SYDVKM. The V end lost 7 bases, the J end lost 0 bases, and 10 bases lay between the germline ends. The CDR3 spans 14 residues. The CDR3 sequence is CASNQGTSGNTIYF. In nucleotides, the CDR3 is TGTGCCAGCAATCAGGGAACCTCTGGAAACACCATATATTTT.

The J gene is TRBJ2-4, the V gene TRBV6-5, with unresolved D. The V and J ends lost 11 bases and 4 bases respectively, with 9 bases between them. This CDR3 contains 11 residues. Germline values: CDR1 MNHEY, CDR2 SVGAGI. The CDR3 here is CAQTGKNIQYF. The DNA for the CDR3 is TGTGCCCAAACGGGTAAAAACATTCAGTACTTC.

The chain has TRBV6-5 and TRBJ2-7; TRBD1 matches 8 bases. In germline, CDR1 is MNHEY, CDR2 SVGAGI. The CDR3 is 14 amino acids. Germline trimming cut 5 bases from V and 0 bases from J; bases unmatched to any gene: 3. The CDR3 DNA reads TGTGCCAGCAGTCGACAGGGGAGCTCCTACGAGCAGTACTTC. Translating it yields CASSRQGSSYEQYF.

V usage is TRBV18 and J usage is TRBJ1-2, with D perhaps matching TRBD1 (6 bases). Germline V CDR1 and CDR2: KGHSH, LQKENI. The CDR3 runs to 15 residues. Trimming took 3 bases from V and 4 from J, leaving 15 bases between them. The CDR3 DNA reads TGTGCCAGCTCACCTACCTTGGACAGCCGCTATGGCTACACCTTC. Amino acid sequence: CASSPTLDSRYGYTF.

The rearrangement joins TRBV23-1 to TRBJ2-7; 8 nucleotides line up with TRBD1. TRBV23-1 is filed as an ORF, its function uncertain. This CDR3 is built from 16 residues. V lost 4 bases to trimming and J lost 0 bases; unmatched junction nucleotides: 8. CDR3: CASSPGGQVSSYEQYF. The CDR3 DNA sequence: TGCGCCAGCAGTCCAGGGGGACAGGTGAGCTCCTACGAGCAGTACTTC.

This clone was counted a single time. The chain combines TRBV6-6 with TRBJ1-2; TRBD1 matches 9 bases. The V and J ends lost 5 bases and 2 bases, in that order; junction bases with no gene match: 6. The CDR3 has 15 amino acids. Germline V gene lookup returns CDR1 MNHNY and CDR2 SVGAGI (reference sequence). This CDR3 is CASSTQGQGNYGYTF. For the CDR3, the DNA is TGTGCCAGCAGTACCCAGGGACAGGGAAACTATGGCTACACCTTC.

This clone was counted a few times. The chain couples TRBV6-5 to TRBJ2-7; 8 nucleotides line up with TRBD2. The CDR3 extends over 14 amino acids. The V and J ends lost 8 bases and 4 bases, in that order; junction bases with no gene match: 10. CDR1 and CDR2 (germline): MNHEY, SVGAGI. CDR3 nucleotide sequence: TGTGCCAGCGCCCCTGTAGCGGGATTTTACGAGCAGTACTTC. It encodes CASAPVAGFYEQYF.

The J gene is TRBJ2-7, the V gene TRBV10-3; unclear D gene. V was trimmed by 4 bases and J by 5 bases, leaving 15 bases between them. The V gene's germline CDR1 is ENHRY and CDR2 SYGVKD. The CDR3 contains 14 residues. The CDR3 region is CAISGWQELDEQYF. The CDR3 nucleotides are TGTGCCATCAGTGGGTGGCAGGAACTTGACGAGCAGTACTTC.

The chain uses TRBV10-1 and TRBJ2-4; 10 positions agree with TRBD2. J was trimmed by 9 bases and V by 3 bases; bases with no gene match: 8. Germline V gene lookup returns CDR1 WNHNN and CDR2 SYGVQD (reference sequence). This CDR3 is 15 amino acids long. The CDR3 DNA follows: TGCGCCAGCAGTGAATACCTAGCGGGAGTTGGCATTCAGTACTTC. Amino acid sequence: CASSEYLAGVGIQYF.

The chain is built from TRBV12-5 and TRBJ1-2; the D is unclear. The CDR3 totals 20 residues. Between the trimmed V and J ends, which lost 0 bases and 7 bases, there was a span of 30 bases. Germline CDR1 is LGHNT and CDR2 is FRNRAP. The CDR3 nucleotides read TGTGCTAGTGGTTTGGTTCTCACCAACCCCGGGAAAACCCAAGGAGGTGGCTACACCTTC. This gives the protein CASGLVLTNPGKTQGGGYTF.

The genes are TRBV7-3 and TRBJ1-1, with D possibly being TRBD1 (6 bases). This CDR3 is 14 amino acids long. Trimming left V 4 bases short and J 0 bases short, with 9 bases between. CDR1 and CDR2 from the germline V gene are SGHTA and FQGTGA. In DNA form, the CDR3 reads TGTGCCAGCAGCTCACAGGGATTGAACACTGAAGCTTTCTTT. Its protein product is CASSSQGLNTEAFF.

The genes are TRBV7-2 and TRBJ2-7; unclear D gene. With 5 bases removed from V and 3 bases from J, the gap between germline ends came to 5 bases. Germline lookup yields CDR1 SGHTA and CDR2 FQGNSA. This CDR3 has 11 amino acids. The DNA for the CDR3 is TGTGCCAGCAGCCCCCACTACGAGCAGTACTTC. It codes for CASSPHYEQYF.

This sequence joins TRBV11-3 and TRBJ2-1; D remains ambiguous. This CDR3 is 13 amino acids long. The germline V gene has CDR1 SGHNT and CDR2 YENEEA. V lost 3 bases to trimming and J lost 9 bases, with 12 bases between them. The CDR3 DNA is TGTGCCAGCAGCTTGCAGGATCCGGCTGAGCAGTTCTTC. Residues: CASSLQDPAEQFF.

This clone was counted a single time. The chain employs TRBV10-3 and TRBJ2-4; 14 bases align to TRBD2. With 11 bases clipped from V and 0 bases from J, the junction kept 3 bases outside the gene matches. The CDR3 loop spans 15 amino acids. Germline lookup yields CDR1 ENHRY and CDR2 SYGVKD. CDR3 protein: CASGLAGAAKNIQYF. For the CDR3, the DNA is TGTGCCTCGGGACTAGCGGGAGCAGCCAAAAACATTCAGTACTTC.

J is TRBJ1-5 and V is TRBV5-5; D gene ambiguous. The germline V gene has CDR1 SGHKS and CDR2 YYEKEE (reference sequence). This CDR3 contains 16 residues. V lost 5 bases and J 2 bases, leaving 17 bases between the germline ends. The CDR3 nucleotides read TGTGCCAGCAGTTCCGAGAGGTTATCCGGCAATCAGCCCCAGCATTTT. It is translated as CASSSERLSGNQPQHF.

In its sample, this clone was seen once. The V call is TRBV6-5, the J call TRBJ1-5; unclear D gene. Germline CDR1 MNHEY, CDR2 SVGAGI. Deletions cut 5 bases from V and 1 base from J, with 6 bases between. This CDR3 spans 13 amino acids. The CDR3 spells CASSQRSNQPQHF. In DNA, the CDR3 is TGTGCCAGCAGTCAGAGGAGCAATCAGCCCCAGCATTTT.

The V call is TRBV10-2, the J call TRBJ2-7; 8 bases match TRBD1. The CDR3 has 17 residues. Germline V gene sequence: CDR1 WSHSY, CDR2 SAAADI. Losses at the gene ends were 6 bases for V and 1 base for J; bases not matched to a gene: 14. In nucleotides, the CDR3 is TGCGCCAGCAGGGACCTAGACCTCCGGGACAGGTCCTACGAGCAGTACTTC. Its translation is CASRDLDLRDRSYEQYF.

The chain carries TRBV5-1 and TRBJ2-1; the match to TRBD2 covers 12 bases. Trimming took 4 bases from V and 3 from J; bases not matched to a gene: 17. CDR3 size: 20 residues. Germline V gene sequence: CDR1 SGHRS, CDR2 YFSETQ. In DNA form, the CDR3 reads TGCGCCAGCAGCACAGCCGGGACTAGCGGGTTTGGCCCTCTCTACAATGAGCAGTTCTTC. This codes for CASSTAGTSGFGPLYNEQFF.

This CDR3 reads CAISESGGAEPQHF. The CDR3 DNA sequence: TGTGCCATCAGTGAGTCAGGGGGGGCTGAGCCCCAGCATTTT. The V gene is TRBV10-3, the J gene TRBJ1-5; a weak D match, TRBD1 (6 bases). Germline V lookup: CDR1 ENHRY, CDR2 SYGVKD. This CDR3 is built from 14 residues. V was shortened by 0 bases and J by 8 bases, with 11 bases between the two germline ends.

The chain links TRBV7-9 to TRBJ2-3, with TRBD1 as a possible D gene (6 bases). Germline CDR1 SEHNR, CDR2 FQNEAQ (reference sequence). CDR3 length: 13 amino acids. Trimming took 6 bases from V and 0 from J, leaving 7 bases between them. The CDR3 sequence is CASRTGSTDTQYF. In nucleotides, the CDR3 is TGTGCCAGCAGAACAGGGAGCACAGATACGCAGTATTTT.

The genes are TRBV28 and TRBJ1-1; no clear D gene. Germline V gene data show CDR1 as MDHEN and CDR2 as SYDVKM. The CDR3 loop spans 15 amino acids. Trimming stripped 6 bases from V and 0 bases from J, with 14 bases between. CDR3: CASSPGRGLNTEAFF. As DNA, the CDR3 is TGTGCCAGCAGCCCCGGCCGAGGGCTGAACACTGAAGCTTTCTTT.